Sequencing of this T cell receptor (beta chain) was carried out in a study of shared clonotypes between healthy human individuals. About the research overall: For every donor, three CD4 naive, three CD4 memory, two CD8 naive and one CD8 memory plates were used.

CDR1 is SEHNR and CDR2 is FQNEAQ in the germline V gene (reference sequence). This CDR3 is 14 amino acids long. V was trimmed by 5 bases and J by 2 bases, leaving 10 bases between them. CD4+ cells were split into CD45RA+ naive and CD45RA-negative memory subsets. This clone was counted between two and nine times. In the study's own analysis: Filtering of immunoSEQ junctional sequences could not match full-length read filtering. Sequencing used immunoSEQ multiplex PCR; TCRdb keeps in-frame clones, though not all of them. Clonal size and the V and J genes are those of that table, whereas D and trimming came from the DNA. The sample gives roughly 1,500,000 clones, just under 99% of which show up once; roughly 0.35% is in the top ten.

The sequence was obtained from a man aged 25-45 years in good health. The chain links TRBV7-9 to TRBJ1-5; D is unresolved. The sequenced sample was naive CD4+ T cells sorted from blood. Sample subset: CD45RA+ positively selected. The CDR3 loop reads CASSLRGGNQPQHF. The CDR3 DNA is TGTGCCAGCAGCCTGCGGGGAGGCAATCAGCCCCAGCATTTT.